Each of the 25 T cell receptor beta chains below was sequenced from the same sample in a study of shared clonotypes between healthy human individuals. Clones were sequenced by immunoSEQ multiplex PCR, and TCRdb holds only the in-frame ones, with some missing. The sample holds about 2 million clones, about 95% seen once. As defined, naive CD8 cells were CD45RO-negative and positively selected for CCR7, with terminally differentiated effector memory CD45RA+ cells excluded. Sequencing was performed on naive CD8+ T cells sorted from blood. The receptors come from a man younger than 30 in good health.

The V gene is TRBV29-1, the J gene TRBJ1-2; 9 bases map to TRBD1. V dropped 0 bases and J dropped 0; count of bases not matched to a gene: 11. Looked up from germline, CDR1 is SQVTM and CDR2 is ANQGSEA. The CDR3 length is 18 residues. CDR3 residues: CSVEDVWTGATANYGYTF. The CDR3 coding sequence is TGCAGCGTTGAAGATGTTTGGACAGGGGCTACAGCTAACTATGGCTACACCTTC.

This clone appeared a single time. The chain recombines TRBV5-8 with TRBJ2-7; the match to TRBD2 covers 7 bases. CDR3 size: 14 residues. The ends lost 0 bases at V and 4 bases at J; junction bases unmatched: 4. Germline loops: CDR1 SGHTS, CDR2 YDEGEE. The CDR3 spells CASSLGGSTYEQYF. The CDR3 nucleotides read TGTGCCAGCAGCTTGGGCGGGAGTACGTACGAGCAGTACTTC.

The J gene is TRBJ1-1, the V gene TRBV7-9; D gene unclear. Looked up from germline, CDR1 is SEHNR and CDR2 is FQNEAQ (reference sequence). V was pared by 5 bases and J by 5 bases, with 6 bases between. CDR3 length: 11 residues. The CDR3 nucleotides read TGTGCCAGCAGCATGGGGACTGAAGCTTTCTTT. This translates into CASSMGTEAFF.

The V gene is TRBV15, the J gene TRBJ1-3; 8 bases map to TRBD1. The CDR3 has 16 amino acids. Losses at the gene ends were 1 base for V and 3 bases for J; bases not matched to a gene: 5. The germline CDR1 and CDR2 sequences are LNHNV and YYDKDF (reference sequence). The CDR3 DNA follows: TGTGCCACCAGCAGAGCTGCAGGGGGCTATGGAAACACCATATATTTT. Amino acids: CATSRAAGGYGNTIYF.

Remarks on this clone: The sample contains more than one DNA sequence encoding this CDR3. The CDR3 DNA reads TGTGCTAGTGGTTTGGCGGGGTACGAGCAGTACTTC. Protein sequence: CASGLAGYEQYF. This chain uses TRBV12-5 with TRBJ2-7, with a weak D call TRBD2 (5 bases). The CDR3 runs to 12 residues. Germline V CDR1 and CDR2: LGHNT, FRNRAP. The V end was cut by 1 base, the J end by 4 bases, with 5 bases between.

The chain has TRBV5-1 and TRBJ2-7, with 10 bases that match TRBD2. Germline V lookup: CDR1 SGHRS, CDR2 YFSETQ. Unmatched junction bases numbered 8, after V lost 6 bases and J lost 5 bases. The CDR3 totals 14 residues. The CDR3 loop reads CASTPSGSDDEQYF. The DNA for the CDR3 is TGCGCCAGCACCCCTAGCGGGAGCGACGACGAGCAGTACTTC.

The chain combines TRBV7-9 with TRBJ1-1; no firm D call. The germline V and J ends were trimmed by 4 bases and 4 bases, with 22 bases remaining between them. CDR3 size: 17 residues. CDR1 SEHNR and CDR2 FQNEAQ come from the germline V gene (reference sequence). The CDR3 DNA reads TGTGCCAGCAGCTCTGCTACTCCCCCCTTTCTGGGCACTGAAGCTTTCTTT. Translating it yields CASSSATPPFLGTEAFF.

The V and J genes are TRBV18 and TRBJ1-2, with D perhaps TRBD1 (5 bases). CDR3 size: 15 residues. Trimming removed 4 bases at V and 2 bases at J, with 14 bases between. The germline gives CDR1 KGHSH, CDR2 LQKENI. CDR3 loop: CASSQTAEINYGYTF. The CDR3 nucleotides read TGTGCCAGCTCACAGACAGCTGAGATAAACTATGGCTACACCTTC.

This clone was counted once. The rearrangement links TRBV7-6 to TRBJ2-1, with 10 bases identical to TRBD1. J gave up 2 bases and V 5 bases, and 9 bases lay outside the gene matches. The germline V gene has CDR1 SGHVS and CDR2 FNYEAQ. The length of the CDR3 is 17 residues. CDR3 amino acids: CASSARPGQGPYNEQFF. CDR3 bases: TGTGCCAGCAGCGCACGTCCGGGACAGGGGCCCTACAATGAGCAGTTCTTC.

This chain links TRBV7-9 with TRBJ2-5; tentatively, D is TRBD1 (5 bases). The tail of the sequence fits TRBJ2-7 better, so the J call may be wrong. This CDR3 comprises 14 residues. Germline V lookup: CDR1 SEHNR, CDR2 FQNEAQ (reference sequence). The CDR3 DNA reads TGTGCCAGCAGCCACAACCGAGACAGTGACGAGCAGTACTTC. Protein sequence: CASSHNRDSDEQYF.

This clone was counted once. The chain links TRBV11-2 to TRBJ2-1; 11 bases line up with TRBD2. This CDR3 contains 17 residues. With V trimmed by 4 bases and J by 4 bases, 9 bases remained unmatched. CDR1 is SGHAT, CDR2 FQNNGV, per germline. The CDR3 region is CASSSRRLAGLYNEQFF. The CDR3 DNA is TGTGCCAGCAGCTCCCGTAGACTAGCGGGATTGTACAATGAGCAGTTCTTC.

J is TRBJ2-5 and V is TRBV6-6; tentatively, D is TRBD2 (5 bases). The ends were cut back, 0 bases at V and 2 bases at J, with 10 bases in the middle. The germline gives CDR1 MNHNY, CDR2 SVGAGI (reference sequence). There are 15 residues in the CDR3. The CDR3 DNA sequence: TGTGCCAGCAGTTACTCCCCCCCGGGGCAAGAGACCCAGTACTTC. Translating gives CASSYSPPGQETQYF.

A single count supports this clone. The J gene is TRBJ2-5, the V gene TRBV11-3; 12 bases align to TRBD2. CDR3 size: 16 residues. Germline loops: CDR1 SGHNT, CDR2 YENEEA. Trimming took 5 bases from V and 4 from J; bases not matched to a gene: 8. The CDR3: CASSPATSGGLETQYF. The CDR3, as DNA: TGTGCCAGCAGCCCGGCGACTAGCGGGGGACTAGAGACCCAGTACTTC.

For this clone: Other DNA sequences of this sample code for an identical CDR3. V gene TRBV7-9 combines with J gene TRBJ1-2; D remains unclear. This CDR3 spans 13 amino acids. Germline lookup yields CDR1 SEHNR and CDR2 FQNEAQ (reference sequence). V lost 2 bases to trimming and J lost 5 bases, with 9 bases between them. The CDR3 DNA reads TGTGCCAGCAGCTTAAGGGATTCTTATGGCTACACCTTC. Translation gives CASSLRDSYGYTF.

Written as DNA, the CDR3 is TGTGCCTGGAGTGGGGTGGGGGTTGAAAAACTGTTTTTT. Protein product: CAWSGVGVEKLFF. This rearrangement joins TRBV30 to TRBJ1-4; D perhaps matches TRBD1 (5 bases). Trimming removed 1 base from V and 7 bases from J, with 10 bases in between. Germline values: CDR1 GTSNPN, CDR2 SVGIG (reference sequence). There are 13 residues in the CDR3.

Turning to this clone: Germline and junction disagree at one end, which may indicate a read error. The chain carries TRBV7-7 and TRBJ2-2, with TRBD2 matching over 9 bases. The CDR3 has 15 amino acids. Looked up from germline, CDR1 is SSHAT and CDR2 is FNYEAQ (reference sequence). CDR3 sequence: CASSPRTSDTGELFF. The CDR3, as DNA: TGTGCTAGCAGCCCTCGGACTAGCGACACCGGGGAGCTGTTTTTT.

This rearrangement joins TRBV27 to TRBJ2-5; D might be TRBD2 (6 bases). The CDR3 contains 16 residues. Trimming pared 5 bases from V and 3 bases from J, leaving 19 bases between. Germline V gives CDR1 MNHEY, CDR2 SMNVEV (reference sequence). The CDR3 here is CASSGAFMGEEETQYF. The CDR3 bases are TGTGCCAGCAGTGGGGCGTTTATGGGGGAGGAAGAGACCCAGTACTTC.

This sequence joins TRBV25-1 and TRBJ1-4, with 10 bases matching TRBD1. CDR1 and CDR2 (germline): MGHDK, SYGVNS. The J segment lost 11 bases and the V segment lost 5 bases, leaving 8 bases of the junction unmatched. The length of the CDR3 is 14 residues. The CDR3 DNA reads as TGTGCCAGCAGTCCCGGGACAGGGGTCGAGAAACTGTTTTTT. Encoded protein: CASSPGTGVEKLFF.

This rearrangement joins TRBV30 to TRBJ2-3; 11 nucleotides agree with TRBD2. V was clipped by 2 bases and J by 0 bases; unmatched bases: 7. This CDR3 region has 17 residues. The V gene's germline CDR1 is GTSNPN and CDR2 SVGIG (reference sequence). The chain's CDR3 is CAWSTGTSGLSTDTQYF. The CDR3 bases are TGTGCCTGGAGTACCGGGACTAGCGGCCTGAGCACAGATACGCAGTATTTT. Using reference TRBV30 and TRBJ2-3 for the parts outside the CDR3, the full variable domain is SQTIHQWPATLVQPVGSPLSLECTVEGTSNPNLYWYRQAAGRGLQLLFYSVGIGQISSEVPQNLSASRPQDRQFILSSKKLLLSDSGFYLCAWSTGTSGLSTDTQYFGPGTRLTVL.

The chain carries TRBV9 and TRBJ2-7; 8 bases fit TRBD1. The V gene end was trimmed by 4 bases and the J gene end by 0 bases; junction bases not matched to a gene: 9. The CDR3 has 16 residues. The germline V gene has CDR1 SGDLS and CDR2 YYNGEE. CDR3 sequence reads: CASSISGQASSYEQYF. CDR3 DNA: TGTGCCAGCAGCATTTCGGGACAGGCCTCCTCCTACGAGCAGTACTTC.

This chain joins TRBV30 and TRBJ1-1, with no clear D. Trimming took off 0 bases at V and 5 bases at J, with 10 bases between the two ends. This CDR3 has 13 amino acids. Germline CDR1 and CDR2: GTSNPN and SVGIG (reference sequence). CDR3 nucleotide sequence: TGTGCCTGGAGTGTCCCCTTGAGAACTGAAGCTTTCTTT. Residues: CAWSVPLRTEAFF.

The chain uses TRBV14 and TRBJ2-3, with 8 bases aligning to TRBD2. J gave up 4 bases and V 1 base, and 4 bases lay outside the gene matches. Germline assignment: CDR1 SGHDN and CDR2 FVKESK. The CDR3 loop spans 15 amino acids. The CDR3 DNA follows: TGTGCCAGCAGCCAAGCGACTAGCGTCTCAGATACGCAGTATTTT. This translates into CASSQATSVSDTQYF.

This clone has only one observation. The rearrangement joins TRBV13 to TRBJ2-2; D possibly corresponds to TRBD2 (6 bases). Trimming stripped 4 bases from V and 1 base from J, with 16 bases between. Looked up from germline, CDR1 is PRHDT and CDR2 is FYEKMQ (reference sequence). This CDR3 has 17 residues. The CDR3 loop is CASSSRVVAVNTGELFF. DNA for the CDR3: TGTGCCAGCAGCTCCCGTGTGGTAGCGGTGAACACCGGGGAGCTGTTTTTT.

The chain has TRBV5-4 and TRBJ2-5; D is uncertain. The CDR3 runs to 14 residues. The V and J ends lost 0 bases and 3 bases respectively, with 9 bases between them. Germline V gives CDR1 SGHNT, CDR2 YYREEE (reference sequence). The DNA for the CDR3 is TGTGCCAGCAGCTTGGGCGACCTGGAAGAGACCCAGTACTTC. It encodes CASSLGDLEETQYF.

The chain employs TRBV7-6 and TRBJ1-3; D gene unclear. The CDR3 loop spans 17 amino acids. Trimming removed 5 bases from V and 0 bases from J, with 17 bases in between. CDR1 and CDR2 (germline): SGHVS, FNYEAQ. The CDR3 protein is CASSPFLGSHSGNTIYF. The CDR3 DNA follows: TGTGCCAGCAGCCCTTTTCTAGGATCTCACTCTGGAAACACCATATATTTT. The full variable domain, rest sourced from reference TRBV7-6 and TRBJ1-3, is GAGVSQSPRYKVTKRGQDVALRCDPISGHVSLYWYRQALGQGPEFLTYFNYEAQQDKSGLPNDRFSAERPEGSISTLTIQRTEQRDSAMYRCASSPFLGSHSGNTIYFGEGSWLTVV.